This TCR beta chain was obtained from a study of identical twins. Study results and caveats: Carriage of fewer insertions was seen in abundant cord blood beta clonotypes, whereas memory repertoires showed none.

TCRdb redid the calling of the 5' RACE reads with MiXCR, one entry per CDR3 protein. The profile shows about 700,000 distinct CDR3 sequences, under 9% of them singletons. Germline-derived CDR1 and CDR2 are MGHRA and YSYEKL. The CDR3 extends over 18 amino acids. Trimming removed 3 bases at V and 5 bases at J, with 23 bases between. This clonotype was picked up many times. Its specificity is unknown. These data are also associated with another study on yellow fever vaccine responses in identical twins.

The chain recombines TRBV4-1 with TRBJ2-1, with D perhaps TRBD2 (5 bases). The clonotype was recovered from a young woman in good health. Sequencing was carried out using PBMCs. The CDR3 sequence: CASSQADMGFGGDNEQFF. The CDR3 DNA reads as TGCGCCAGCAGCCAGGCCGATATGGGATTTGGAGGCGACAATGAGCAGTTCTTC.